The sequence of this T cell receptor (beta chain) was determined in a study of beta chain features in type 1 diabetes. Findings and limits, study-wide: Moderately but significantly shorter TCRB CDR3s were found in Type 1 diabetes patients in all four CD4+ subsets.

The V segment lost 6 bases and the J segment 7 bases; nucleotides outside the gene matches: 15. Germline values: CDR1 MNHEY, CDR2 SMNVEV (reference sequence). CDR3 length: 15 amino acids. Sequenced material consisted of expressed TCRB transcripts (all of the isolated RNA was reverse transcribed). Sequencing used immunoSEQ multiplex PCR; TCRdb keeps in-frame clones, though not all of them. The table includes roughly 150,000 clones, 6.5% to 9.5% detected once. Populations isolated by sorting all had purity greater than 95%. This clone has more than one count but fewer than ten. Its target is not known. Material for sequencing was central memory CD4+ T cells from blood. The receptor comes from a woman in her 40s with type 1 diabetes. The chain has TRBV27 and TRBJ2-7; 7 bases line up with TRBD2. The CDR3 is CASSLTIREGGEQYF. The CDR3 nucleotides read TGTGCCAGCAGCCTGACGATCAGGGAGGGAGGGGAGCAGTACTTC.